This T cell receptor beta chain was retrieved from a study of blood T cell repertoires in COVID-19. Looking at the study overall: Spain, Italy and the United States supplied samples that represented acute and convalescent COVID-19. From T cells, B-cell-depleted T cells, or PBMCs came the material, which was cDNA or gDNA.

Per the original data handling: The assay estimated nucleated cells by amplifying reference gene primers. Only in-frame clones appear in the TCRdb table, and some are missing; sequencing was by immunoSEQ multiplex PCR. V and J calls and clone size follow that table, whereas D and trimming were derived from the DNA. The sample carries about 29,000 clones, 85% to 90% recorded once. The CDR3 is 16 amino acids. Looked up from germline, CDR1 is SGDLS and CDR2 is YYNGEE. Trimming removed 2 bases from V and 5 bases from J, with 16 bases in between. Sample: peripheral blood. This receptor was taken from a man at least 80 years old with acute or convalescent COVID-19. The chain combines TRBV9 with TRBJ2-2; the D gene is possibly TRBD2 (6 bases). CDR3 loop: CASSVHVGGRTGELFF. The CDR3, as DNA: TGTGCCAGCAGCGTCCATGTCGGGGGAAGGACCGGGGAGCTGTTTTTT.